The 28 T cell receptor beta chains below come from one sample, sequenced in a study of tumour-infiltrating T cells in Burkitt lymphoma. Generated by immunoSEQ multiplex PCR, the TCRdb table keeps only in-frame clones and is missing some. The table lists 200 to 250 clones, around 96% of them singletons, with approximately 5.7% in the top ten. The sequencing sample was made of tumor tissue. Source of these receptors: a human donor with Burkitt lymphoma.

The chain couples TRBV5-1 to TRBJ2-1; D may be TRBD1 (5 bases). V gave up 3 bases and J gave up 9 bases, with 7 bases separating them. Germline V gene data show CDR1 as SGHRS and CDR2 as YFSETQ. CDR3 length: 11 amino acids. Written as DNA, the CDR3 is TGCGCCAGCAGCTGGCAGGGTGAGCAGTTCTTC. Translation gives CASSWQGEQFF.

This clone was seen a single time. The gene calls are TRBV4-3 and TRBJ1-1; 11 nucleotides align to TRBD1. J lost 6 bases, V lost 0 bases, and 9 bases had no gene match. Germline assignment: CDR1 LGHNA and CDR2 YSLEER. This CDR3 region has 17 residues. The CDR3 sequence is CASSQDLTGTGGAEAFF. The DNA for the CDR3 is TGCGCCAGCAGCCAAGATTTAACCGGGACAGGGGGGGCTGAAGCTTTCTTT.

To note about this clone: One end of the junction varies from germline; a read error may be responsible. The chain couples TRBV15 to TRBJ1-6; D remains unclear. CDR1 and CDR2 from the germline V gene are LNHNV and YYDKDF (reference sequence). This CDR3 region has 14 residues. CDR3 residues: CTTSRGTVNSPLHF. The CDR3 DNA follows: TGTACCACCAGCAGAGGTACAGTTAATTCACCCCTCCACTTT. Complete variable domain (other parts from reference TRBV15 and TRBJ1-6): DAMVIQNPRYQVTQFGKPVTLSCSQTLNHNVMYWYQQKSSQAPKLLFHYYDKDFNNEADTPDNFQSRRPNTSFCFLDIRSPGLGDTAMYLCTTSRGTVNSPLHFGNGTRLTVT.

The chain combines TRBV19 with TRBJ1-6, with 7 bases that match TRBD1. With V trimmed by 6 bases and J by 8 bases, 10 bases remained unmatched. CDR3 length equals 15 residues. Germline V CDR1 and CDR2: LNHDA, SQIVND (reference sequence). CDR3 sequence: CASSPYGDSDSPLHF. In DNA, the CDR3 is TGTGCCAGTAGCCCATACGGGGACAGCGATTCACCCCTCCACTTT.

The chain employs TRBV29-1 and TRBJ1-4; TRBD1 agrees at 10 bases. Looked up from germline, CDR1 is SQVTM and CDR2 is ANQGSEA. The length of the CDR3 is 13 residues. V lost 7 bases, J lost 9 bases, and 8 bases stayed unmatched. CDR3 DNA sequence: TGCAGCGCAGGACAGGGGGGGAAAAAAAAACTGTTTTTT. The encoded protein is CSAGQGGKKKLFF. The entire variable domain, with the rest obtained from reference TRBV29-1 and TRBJ1-4, is as follows: SAVISQKPSRDICQRGTSLTIQCQVDSQVTMMFWYRQQPGQSLTLIATANQGSEATYESGFVIDKFPISRPNLTFSTLTVSNMSPEDSSIYLCSAGQGGKKKLFFGSGTQLSVL.

The CDR3 region is CASSQESRYQETQYF. As DNA, the CDR3 is TGCGCCAGCAGCCAAGAGAGCAGGTACCAAGAGACCCAGTACTTC. V gene TRBV4-1 combines with J gene TRBJ2-5, with D unclear. Trimming removed 0 bases from V and 0 bases from J, with 8 bases in between. Germline CDR1 and CDR2: MGHRA and YSYEKL. The CDR3 is made up of 15 amino acids.

Regarding this clone: An end of the junction differs from the germline gene, which may be a read error. J is TRBJ1-1 and V is TRBV6-5, with D tentatively TRBD1 (5 bases). Germline V CDR1 and CDR2: MNHEY, SVGAGI. This CDR3 region has 13 residues. The CDR3 region is CASNMGPDTETFF. CDR3 DNA: TGTGCCAGCAACATGGGCCCGGACACTGAAACTTTCTTT.

The chain joins TRBV19 to TRBJ1-2; D gene ambiguous. V shed 6 bases and J shed 2 bases, with 7 bases lying between them. The CDR3 loop spans 12 amino acids. The germline gives CDR1 LNHDA, CDR2 SQIVND (reference sequence). In DNA, the CDR3 is TGTGCCAGTAGCAGAACCAACTATGGCTACACCTTC. It yields the protein CASSRTNYGYTF.

This clone was counted once. The J gene is TRBJ2-1, the V gene TRBV10-1; 7 bases are shared with TRBD1. V lost 1 base and J lost 5; bases outside the gene matches: 8. The germline gives CDR1 WNHNN, CDR2 SYGVQD (reference sequence). There are 16 residues in the CDR3. Here the CDR3 DNA reads TGCGCCAGCAGTGAGTTGAAAGGGGGCGGCAACAATGAGCAGTTCTTC. This gives the protein CASSELKGGGNNEQFF.

J is TRBJ1-1 and V is TRBV5-1; possibly TRBD1 for D (5 bases). The length of the CDR3 is 15 residues. From germline, CDR1 is SGHRS and CDR2 YFSETQ. The V and J ends lost 4 bases and 1 base respectively, with 14 bases between them. The CDR3 is CASSPVGGTNTEAFF. The CDR3 DNA reads as TGCGCCAGCAGCCCCGTGGGGGGAACGAACACTGAAGCTTTCTTT.

This chain connects TRBV30 to TRBJ1-1; possibly TRBD1 for D (5 bases). The CDR3 loop spans 12 amino acids. V lost 3 bases and J 5 bases, leaving 10 bases between the germline ends. Germline-derived CDR1 and CDR2 are GTSNPN and SVGIG (reference sequence). The CDR3 sequence: CAWSQGWTEAFF. In DNA form, the CDR3 reads TGTGCCTGGAGCCAGGGTTGGACTGAAGCTTTCTTT.

This clone occurred once. The rearrangement links TRBV7-9 to TRBJ1-2, with a tentative D call TRBD1 (6 bases). The V end was cut by 4 bases, the J end by 7 bases, with 16 bases between. The CDR3 is made up of 14 amino acids. Germline V CDR1 and CDR2: SEHNR, FQNEAQ (reference sequence). CDR3 bases: TGTGCCAGCAGCTCAGGGGAGGGGGTAACTGGCTACACCTTC. Protein: CASSSGEGVTGYTF.

The chain is built from TRBV5-1 and TRBJ1-1; D may be TRBD1 (6 bases). Trimming shortened V by 4 bases and J by 4 bases, and 11 bases separated the two germline ends. CDR3 length: 13 residues. Germline values: CDR1 SGHRS, CDR2 YFSETQ. The CDR3 region is CASSAGQGTEAFF. As DNA, the CDR3 is TGCGCCAGCAGCGCGGGACAAGGCACTGAAGCTTTCTTT.

The V and J genes are TRBV29-1 and TRBJ2-7, with D unclear. The germline V and J ends were trimmed by 0 bases and 3 bases, with 6 bases remaining between them. Per the germline V gene, CDR1 is SQVTM and CDR2 is ANQGSEA. The CDR3 is 12 amino acids. The CDR3 nucleotides read TGCAGCGTTGAAGATGGCAACTACGAGCAGTACTTC. Protein product: CSVEDGNYEQYF.

Written as DNA, the CDR3 is TGTGCCACCAGAAGACTAGCGGGAGAGAATGAGCAGTTCTTC. Amino acids: CATRRLAGENEQFF. The chain couples TRBV27 to TRBJ2-1, with 12 bases lining up with TRBD2. Germline CDR1 reads MNHEY; CDR2 reads SMNVEV (reference sequence). The CDR3 has 14 amino acids. Trimming cost V 10 bases and J 7 bases; bases outside gene matches: 8.

About this clone: At one of its ends the junction is not consistent with the germline gene, which may arise from a read error. The genes are TRBV19 and TRBJ1-2, with D possibly TRBD1 on 5 matching bases. The CDR3 is 14 amino acids. CDR1 is LNHDA, CDR2 SQIVND, per germline (reference sequence). CDR3 sequence reads: CASSIGQDNYGYTF. In nucleotides, the CDR3 is TGTGCCAGTAGTATAGGGCAGGACAACTATGGCTATACCTTC.

V usage is TRBV4-1 and J usage is TRBJ1-2, with D perhaps TRBD1 (5 bases). V was clipped by 4 bases and J by 7 bases, with 13 bases between them. The germline V gene encodes CDR1 MGHRA and CDR2 YSYEKL. CDR3 length equals 13 residues. The CDR3 loop is CASSPDISLGYTF. CDR3 DNA: TGCGCCAGCAGCCCGGACATTTCCCTTGGCTACACCTTC.

This chain links TRBV6-1 with TRBJ1-5; 7 bases match TRBD1. Germline CDR1 is MNHNS and CDR2 is SASEGT. Losses at the gene ends were 1 base for V and 5 bases for J; bases not matched to a gene: 8. CDR3 length: 16 residues. CDR3 loop: CASSEDDRQGYQPQHF. The CDR3 region has the DNA TGTGCCAGCAGTGAAGATGATCGACAGGGATATCAGCCCCAGCATTTT.

CDR3 amino acids: CASSYAQGYGYTF. The DNA for the CDR3 is TGTGCCAGCAGTTACGCCCAGGGGTATGGCTACACCTTC. This chain links TRBV6-6 with TRBJ1-2; perhaps TRBD1 as D (6 bases). V was pared by 2 bases and J by 5 bases, with 9 bases between. Germline V CDR1 and CDR2: MNHNY, SVGAGI (reference sequence). This CDR3 is 13 amino acids long.

The chain joins TRBV25-1 to TRBJ1-1; D call uncertain. Between the trimmed V and J ends, which lost 3 bases and 1 base, there was a span of 6 bases. The CDR3 runs 13 residues. CDR1 is MGHDK, CDR2 SYGVNS, per germline. CDR3 in amino acids: CASSDPGNTEAFF. CDR3 DNA sequence: TGTGCCAGCAGTGATCCGGGGAACACTGAAGCTTTCTTT.

This clone was recorded a few times. The chain links TRBV27 to TRBJ2-7, with D perhaps assigned TRBD1 or TRBD2 (5 bases each). The germline gives CDR1 MNHEY, CDR2 SMNVEV (reference sequence). This CDR3 contains 16 residues. The germline V and J ends were trimmed by 7 bases and 2 bases, with 21 bases remaining between them. The CDR3 DNA is TGTGCCAGCATCCGGATCCGGGACGAGGGAGCCTACGAGCAGTACTTC. Translation: CASIRIRDEGAYEQYF.

In the case of this clone: One end of the junction fails to match germline, which may point to a read error. CDR3 DNA: TGCGTCAGCAGCCAAGATCTCGGACTAGCGGGAGGGTGGGGCACAGATACGCAGTATTTT. Protein product: CVSSQDLGLAGGWGTDTQYF. The chain joins TRBV4-3 to TRBJ2-3; the match to TRBD2 covers 15 bases. The CDR3 runs to 20 residues. In germline, CDR1 is LGHNA, CDR2 YSLEER.

The chain carries TRBV18 and TRBJ1-4; D is ambiguous. Germline loops: CDR1 KGHSH, CDR2 LQKENI. V dropped 6 bases and J dropped 8 bases, with 7 bases sitting between them. CDR3 length: 11 residues. CDR3 sequence (DNA): TGTGCCAGCTCCGTAGGCGAAAAACTGTTTTTT. It yields the protein CASSVGEKLFF.

V usage is TRBV28 and J usage is TRBJ1-4, with unresolved D. V gave up 1 base and J gave up 4 bases, with 7 bases separating them. This CDR3 spans 14 amino acids. Germline V gene data show CDR1 as MDHEN and CDR2 as SYDVKM. Here the CDR3 reads CASSLSGFNEKLFF. DNA for the CDR3: TGTGCCAGCAGTTTATCCGGCTTTAATGAAAAACTGTTTTTT.

CDR3 region: CAWSVVMSNEQYF. Here the CDR3 DNA reads TGTGCCTGGAGTGTAGTGATGTCCAACGAGCAGTACTTC. The chain combines TRBV30 with TRBJ2-7; no firm D call. Germline loops: CDR1 GTSNPN, CDR2 SVGIG (reference sequence). The V end lost 0 bases, the J end lost 5 bases, and 11 bases lay between the germline ends. The CDR3 consists of 13 residues.

This chain links TRBV5-1 with TRBJ1-2; D gene unclear. CDR1 is SGHRS, CDR2 YFSETQ, per germline. The CDR3 spans 14 residues. V lost 0 bases and J 8 bases, leaving 14 bases between the germline ends. The chain's CDR3 is CASSLAGPSGGYTF. CDR3 DNA sequence: TGCGCCAGCAGCTTGGCCGGGCCCAGCGGGGGCTACACCTTC. Drawing the rest from reference TRBV5-1 and TRBJ1-2, the complete variable domain is KAGVTQTPRYLIKTRGQQVTLSCSPISGHRSVSWYQQTPGQGLQFLFEYFSETQRNKGNFPGRFSGRQFSNSRSEMNVSTLELGDSALYLCASSLAGPSGGYTFGSGTRLTVV.

V is TRBV4-2 and J is TRBJ2-7; possible D gene TRBD2, 6 bases. Germline V CDR1 and CDR2: LGHNA, YNFKEQ. Trimming shortened V by 4 bases and J by 5 bases, and 15 bases separated the two germline ends. There are 14 residues in the CDR3. The CDR3 sequence is CASSLSGGNHEQYF. The CDR3 DNA follows: TGTGCCAGCAGCCTTTCAGGAGGGAACCACGAGCAGTACTTC.

The genes are TRBV29-1 and TRBJ2-1; TRBD1 matches 9 bases. With V trimmed by 8 bases and J by 5 bases, 4 bases remained unmatched. Germline values: CDR1 SQVTM, CDR2 ANQGSEA. The CDR3 totals 12 residues. CDR3 loop: CSLGTGNNEQFF. Here the CDR3 DNA reads TGCAGCCTTGGGACAGGGAACAATGAGCAGTTCTTC.